These T cell receptor beta chains were read from a single sample in a study of beta chain features in type 1 diabetes. Some clones are missing from TCRdb's copy, which holds only in-frame ones; the method was immunoSEQ multiplex PCR. There are hundreds of thousands of clones in the sample; less than 10% occur only once, and less than 0.45% lies in the top ten. Sequencing was done on a sample of central memory CD4+ T cells from blood. The origin of the receptors is a woman under 30 in good health. CDR3s include the opening cysteine and the closing phenylalanine or tryptophan. D genes are given only for firm matches. Not every row has a clone size; where given, it reads once, few, many or a size class.

>NA|TRBJ2-3|TRBV27|TRBD2
CASSLSGTSGSLTQYF
TGTGCCAGCAGTCTCTCCGGGACTAGCGGGAGCCTTACGCAGTATTTT
>few|TRBJ2-7|TRBV2|TRBD1
CASSGQGSHEQYF
TGTGCCAGCAGCGGACAGGGGTCCCACGAGCAGTACTTC
>few|TRBJ2-7|TRBV4-3|TRBD2
CASSPAGTSGAYGQYF
TGCGCCAGCAGCCCAGCCGGGACTAGCGGCGCCTATGGGCAGTACTTC
>few|TRBJ1-5|TRBV7-8|NA
CASSLASGGHSNQPQHF
TGTGCCAGCAGCTTAGCCTCCGGGGGCCATAGCAATCAGCCCCAGCATTTT
>few|TRBJ1-2|TRBV28|NA
CASSFEVEYGYTF
TGTGCCAGCAGTTTTGAGGTCGAATATGGCTACACCTTC
>NA|TRBJ2-1|TRBV6-5|TRBD1
CASTMTGTGGDEQFF
TGTGCCAGCACTATGACCGGGACAGGGGGCGATGAGCAGTTCTTC
>NA|TRBJ2-7|TRBV2|NA
CASSPDGENEQYF
TGTGCCAGCAGTCCGGACGGGGAAAACGAGCAGTACTTC
>few|TRBJ1-4|TRBV4-1|TRBD1
CASTRTGYEKLFF
TGCGCCAGTACTCGGACAGGGTATGAAAAACTGTTTTTT
>few|TRBJ2-7|TRBV10-3|NA
CAITGQLGYEQYF
TGTGCCATCACTGGACAGCTTGGCTACGAGCAGTACTTC
>few|TRBJ2-6|TRBV7-9|NA
CASSLRANVLTF
TGTGCCAGCAGCTTGAGGGCCAACGTCCTGACTTTC
>NA|TRBJ2-2|TRBV12-5|NA
CASGPGLGTGELFF
TGTGCTAGTGGTCCCGGACTGGGGACCGGGGAGCTGTTTTTT
>few|TRBJ2-1|TRBV14|NA
CASSQPINKQFF
TGTGCCAGCAGCCAGCCTATTAATAAGCAGTTCTTC
>NA|TRBJ1-3|TRBV6-6|TRBD1
CASSYGQGLSGNTIYF
TGTGCCAGCAGTTATGGACAGGGACTCTCTGGAAACACCATATATTTT
>few|TRBJ2-3|TRBV25-1|NA
CASRSYTDTQYF
TGTGCCAGCAGGTCGTACACAGATACGCAGTATTTT
>NA|TRBJ1-1|TRBV6-1|NA
CASSTTSVVEAFF
TGTGCCAGCAGTACAACCTCCGTGGTTGAAGCTTTCTTT
>NA|TRBJ1-4|TRBV4-2|NA
CASSQEGGRRLFF
TGTGCCAGCAGCCAAGAAGGGGGAAGAAGGCTGTTTTTT
>many|TRBJ2-1|TRBV19|NA
CASSIAGTPTSLNEQFF
TGTGCCAGTAGTATAGCAGGGACCCCTACATCGTTGAATGAGCAGTTCTTC
>few|TRBJ2-5|TRBV28|NA
CASSLWGGPYAETQYF
TGTGCCAGCAGTTTATGGGGGGGACCCTATGCCGAGACCCAGTACTTC
>NA|TRBJ2-7|TRBV18|NA
CASSPGTSIYEQYF
TGTGCCAGCTCCCCCGGGACTTCCATTTACGAGCAGTACTTC
>few|TRBJ1-5|TRBV28|NA
CASSVNRDQPQHF
TGTGCCAGCAGTGTAAACAGGGACCAGCCCCAGCATTTT
>NA|TRBJ2-3|TRBV2|TRBD2
CASSTLVSGSSDTQYF
TGTGCCAGCAGTACCCTGGTTAGCGGGAGTTCAGATACGCAGTATTTT
>NA|TRBJ2-5|TRBV5-1|NA
CASRGTGTPAETQYF
TGCGCCAGCAGAGGCACCGGGACACCGGCCGAGACCCAGTACTTC
>NA|TRBJ1-5|TRBV6-1|NA
CASSENLGLEPQHF
TGTGCCAGCAGTGAAAATCTCGGGTTGGAGCCCCAGCATTTT